The 19 T cell receptor beta chains listed next were all sequenced from one sample in a study of CD8+CD57+ T cells in acquired aplastic anemia. Genomic DNA provided the template from which TCR beta VDJ and CDR3 profiles were obtained. TCRdb redid the calling of the reads with MiXCR, one entry per CDR3 protein. The sample has 90,000 to 120,000 distinct CDR3 sequences, roughly 50% seen once. The specimen was sorted CD4+, CD8+, or CD8+CD57+ T cells (not recorded which) from PBMCs. These receptors originate from a human donor in good health, serving as a control.

The sample holds many counts of this clonotype. The V gene is TRBV11-2, the J gene TRBJ2-7, with unresolved D. V gave up 1 base and J gave up 3 bases, with 7 bases separating them. Germline CDR1 and CDR2: SGHAT and FQNNGV. The CDR3 is 13 residues long. The CDR3 protein is CASSLVVDYEQYF. CDR3 coding DNA: TGTGCCAGCAGCTTAGTAGTGGACTACGAGCAGTACTTC.

V usage is TRBV9 and J usage is TRBJ1-3; possible D gene TRBD1, 6 bases. V was shortened by 0 bases and J by 2 bases, with 12 bases between the two germline ends. CDR1 is SGDLS, CDR2 YYNGEE, per germline. The CDR3 contains 16 residues. CDR3 region: CASSVATTGPGNTIYF. CDR3 in DNA: TGTGCCAGCAGCGTAGCTACTACAGGGCCTGGAAACACCATATATTTT.

This clonotype has a count of ten or more. The gene calls are TRBV28 and TRBJ1-2; 9 nucleotides match TRBD1. Germline values: CDR1 MDHEN, CDR2 SYDVKM. The V segment lost 5 bases and the J segment 3 bases; nucleotides outside the gene matches: 7. The CDR3 loop spans 15 amino acids. The CDR3 reads CASSLYRTGDYGYTF. Here the CDR3 DNA reads TGTGCCAGCAGTCTCTACCGGACAGGGGACTATGGCTACACCTTC.

The chain joins TRBV5-1 to TRBJ2-7; the D gene is possibly TRBD2 (6 bases). Trimming stripped 4 bases from V and 5 bases from J, with 19 bases between. The CDR3 has 15 amino acids. Germline CDR1 and CDR2: SGHRS and YFSETQ. The CDR3 is CASSQDRGIKNEQYF. CDR3 DNA sequence: TGCGCCAGCAGCCAAGATCGGGGGATCAAAAACGAGCAGTACTTC.

This chain links TRBV9 with TRBJ2-3; no clear D gene. The CDR3 is made up of 10 amino acids. The V gene's germline CDR1 is SGDLS and CDR2 YYNGEE. CDR3 region: CASGTDTQYF. The CDR3 DNA is TGTGCATCTGGCACAGATACGCAGTATTTT. The variable domain in full, completed from reference TRBV9 and TRBJ2-3, reads DSGVTQTPKHLITATGQRVTLRCSPRSGDLSVYWYQQSLDQGLQFLIQYYNGEERAKGNILERFSAQQFPDLHSELNLSSLELGDSALYFCASGTDTQYFGPGTRLTVL.

This clonotype occurred a few times. This chain connects TRBV7-2 to TRBJ2-5, with a tentative D call TRBD2 (6 bases). Trimming shortened V by 3 bases and J by 2 bases, and 7 bases separated the two germline ends. Germline assignment: CDR1 SGHTA and CDR2 FQGNSA. This CDR3 is built from 13 residues. The CDR3 region is CASSFGLQETQYF. In DNA form, the CDR3 reads TGTGCCAGCAGCTTTGGACTACAAGAGACCCAGTACTTC.

The V gene is TRBV29-1, the J gene TRBJ1-2, with D unclear. There are 14 residues in the CDR3. Germline V CDR1 and CDR2: SQVTM, ANQGSEA. Trimming shortened V by 0 bases and J by 4 bases, and 12 bases separated the two germline ends. The CDR3 bases are TGCAGCGTTGAAGAGCTTGCCGGGTTCTATGGCTACACCTTC. Encoded protein: CSVEELAGFYGYTF.

V usage is TRBV2 and J usage is TRBJ1-2, with 7 bases identical to TRBD1. The CDR3 spans 16 residues. The germline V gene encodes CDR1 SNHLY and CDR2 FYNNEI. The J segment lost 1 base and the V segment lost 6 bases, leaving 11 bases of the junction unmatched. As DNA, the CDR3 is TGTGCCAGCAGCCAGGGAGGGGGCATGAGTAACTATGGCTACACCTTC. Translated: CASSQGGGMSNYGYTF. Complete variable domain (other parts from reference TRBV2 and TRBJ1-2): EPEVTQTPSHQVTQMGQEVILRCVPISNHLYFYWYRQILGQKVEFLVSFYNNEISEKSEIFDDQFSVERPDGSNFTLKIRSTKLEDSAMYFCASSQGGGMSNYGYTFGSGTRLTVV.

This clonotype was seen ten or more times. The chain couples TRBV24-1 to TRBJ2-7; possible D gene TRBD2, 6 bases. The germline V gene encodes CDR1 KGHDR and CDR2 SFDVKD. CDR3 length: 14 amino acids. Trimming took off 4 bases at V and 2 bases at J, with 11 bases between the two ends. The CDR3 is CATSEPGGAYEQYF. The CDR3 DNA follows: TGTGCCACCAGTGAGCCCGGCGGGGCCTACGAGCAGTACTTC.

The J gene is TRBJ2-3, the V gene TRBV19; possibly TRBD1 for D (5 bases). Trimming cost V 0 bases and J 1 base, with 5 bases left between them. The CDR3 covers 14 residues. Germline V lookup: CDR1 LNHDA, CDR2 SQIVND (reference sequence). DNA for the CDR3: TGTGCCAGTAGTATAGACAGGGGCACAGATACGCAGTATTTT. Its translation is CASSIDRGTDTQYF.

Worth noting for this clonotype: A much larger clonotype is one base distant, so this may be a read error. J is TRBJ2-1 and V is TRBV4-3, with D unclear. This CDR3 is built from 12 residues. Germline V CDR1 and CDR2: LGHNA, YSLEER. The CDR3 nucleotides are TGCGCCAACAGCCAAGGCCCCAATGAGCAGTTCTTC. Amino acid sequence: CANSQGPNEQFF.

Of note for this clonotype: One base away lies a much larger clone, so this may be a sequencing read error. Since the CDR3 does not end with the conserved phenylalanine or tryptophan, this likely comes from a read error. The chain carries TRBV6-5 and TRBJ2-3; 9 nucleotides match TRBD1. The germline V gene has CDR1 MNHEY and CDR2 SVGAGI. The CDR3 is 16 residues long. V lost 4 bases and J lost 0; bases outside the gene matches: 5. CDR3 nucleotides: TGTGCCAGCAGTTCCGGGACAGGGCCTAGCACAGATACGCAGTATCTT. It is translated as CASSSGTGPSTDTQYL.

The rearrangement joins TRBV7-9 to TRBJ2-1; 7 nucleotides align to TRBD2. Germline V gives CDR1 SEHNR, CDR2 FQNEAQ (reference sequence). The CDR3 is made up of 12 amino acids. The ends lost 7 bases at V and 7 bases at J; junction bases unmatched: 4. The CDR3 reads CASMGGGNEQFF. The CDR3 DNA sequence: TGTGCCAGCATGGGGGGGGGAAATGAGCAGTTCTTC.

V usage is TRBV7-2 and J usage is TRBJ2-7; 7 nucleotides line up with TRBD1. Germline CDR1 reads SGHTA; CDR2 reads FQGNSA. V shed 5 bases and J 0 bases; nucleotides not matched to a gene: 7. This CDR3 is 15 amino acids long. The CDR3 DNA reads TGTGCCAGCAGCCCACAGGGGTGGAGCTCCTACGAGCAGTACTTC. Residues: CASSPQGWSSYEQYF.

The chain combines TRBV15 with TRBJ2-3; the D is unclear. This CDR3 comprises 13 residues. Trimming cost V 7 bases and J 3 bases, with 11 bases left between them. Germline V gives CDR1 LNHNV, CDR2 YYDKDF (reference sequence). CDR3 bases: TGTGCCACCAAGTTGGCCAGGACAGATACGCAGTATTTT. This encodes CATKLARTDTQYF.

This clonotype was recorded at least ten times. The genes are TRBV20-1 and TRBJ2-7; TRBD2 matches 9 bases. CDR1 DFQATT and CDR2 SNEGSKA come from the germline V gene (reference sequence). The CDR3 length is 14 residues. After removal of 3 bases from V and 3 bases from J, the junction contained 6 bases not matched to a gene. The CDR3: CSASGGGGGYEQYF. As DNA, the CDR3 is TGCAGTGCTAGCGGCGGCGGGGGGGGCTACGAGCAGTACTTC.

The chain carries TRBV29-1 and TRBJ2-3; D is perhaps TRBD1 (5 bases). Germline CDR1 is SQVTM and CDR2 is ANQGSEA. Trimming pared 3 bases from V and 3 bases from J, leaving 10 bases between. There are 13 residues in the CDR3. CDR3 amino acids: CSVESQGTDTQYF. The DNA for the CDR3 is TGCAGCGTTGAGTCCCAGGGAACAGATACGCAGTATTTT.

Ten or more counts support this clonotype. CDR3: CASSSENRPVYGYTF. The DNA for the CDR3 is TGTGCCAGCAGCTCCGAGAACAGACCAGTCTATGGCTACACCTTC. The chain employs TRBV7-2 and TRBJ1-2, with D unresolved. The CDR3 runs to 15 residues. The V end lost 4 bases, the J end lost 4 bases, and 16 bases lay between the germline ends. Germline-derived CDR1 and CDR2 are SGHTA and FQGNSA.

V usage is TRBV7-2 and J usage is TRBJ2-5; 8 bases agree with TRBD2. Losses at the gene ends were 5 bases for V and 3 bases for J; bases not matched to a gene: 8. Germline CDR1 SGHTA, CDR2 FQGNSA. The CDR3 consists of 15 residues. The CDR3 here is CASSRSGGQEETQYF. The DNA of the CDR3 is TGTGCCAGCAGCCGCTCGGGGGGGCAGGAAGAGACCCAGTACTTC.